A selection of T cell receptor beta chains follows, all from one sample in a study of response to subunit inactivated influenza vaccine. TCRdb re-derived calls from the RT-PCR reads in MiXCR, one entry per CDR3 protein. The sample shows more than 550,000 distinct CDR3 sequences, 12% of them seen only once. Here the sequenced sample was PBMCs from blood, taken on the day of vaccination. All receptors come from a man in his fifties or sixties who received an inactivated influenza vaccine. Both conserved end residues are part of each CDR3. A D gene is named only where the DNA matches it firmly. Size values are once, few and many counts, or a class for expanded clones, and some rows have none.

few	TRBV9	TRBJ2-1	.	TGTGCCAGCAGCGTAGGCCGAGGCGGGTATTACAATGAGCAGTTCTTC	CASSVGRGGYYNEQFF
few	TRBV7-2	TRBJ1-1	TRBD1	TGTGCCAGCAGCCCGGACAGGGGGCCTAACACTGAAGCTTTCTTT	CASSPDRGPNTEAFF
.	TRBV11-2	TRBJ2-1	TRBD1	TGTGCCAGCCGACAGGGGGGCCACAATGAGCAGTTCTTC	CASRQGGHNEQFF
.	TRBV9	TRBJ2-7	.	TGTGCCAGCAGCGAGGGGGGTGGACCCCGCGAGCAGTACTTC	CASSEGGGPREQYF
.	TRBV5-5	TRBJ2-3	.	TGTGCCAGCAGCCCAATGAGCGCAGGCACAGATACGCAGTATTTT	CASSPMSAGTDTQYF
.	TRBV6-1	TRBJ1-6	.	TGTGCCAGCAGTGAAAAGGGCAGTTGGAATTCACCCCTCCACTTT	CASSEKGSWNSPLHF
few	TRBV4-1	TRBJ2-2	TRBD1	TGCGCCAGCAGCCGACTGACAGGGCTTACCGGGGAGCTGTTTTTT	CASSRLTGLTGELFF
few	TRBV10-3	TRBJ2-7	TRBD2	TGTGCCATCAGTCCCGGACTAGCGGGAGAAAGTTACGAGCAGTACTTC	CAISPGLAGESYEQYF
few	TRBV20-1	TRBJ2-3	.	TGCAGTGCTAAAGTCCTCGGCACAGATACGCAGTATTTT	CSAKVLGTDTQYF
.	TRBV2	TRBJ2-2	.	TGTGCCAGCAGTGAGGAAAGGCCCGGGGAGCTGTTTTTT	CASSEERPGELFF
few	TRBV2	TRBJ2-1	TRBD1	TGTGCCAGCAGTCTCCCACAGGGGGCCTACAATGAGCAGTTCTTC	CASSLPQGAYNEQFF
.	TRBV4-3	TRBJ2-7	TRBD2	TGCGCCAGCAGCCAAGATCATTACGGGAGGGCATACGAGCAGTACTTC	CASSQDHYGRAYEQYF
many	TRBV7-9	TRBJ1-2	TRBD1	TGTGCCAGCAGCACGGACAGGGGGCCTAAAAACTATGGCTACACCTTC	CASSTDRGPKNYGYTF
.	TRBV7-2	TRBJ1-3	TRBD1	TGTGCCAGCAGTCGACAGGGGATCTCTGGAAACACCATATATTTT	CASSRQGISGNTIYF
few	TRBV13	TRBJ2-1	TRBD1	TGTGCCAGCAGCTTGGGGACAGGGTTAAAGTTCTTC	CASSLGTGLKFF
few	TRBV4-2	TRBJ2-1	TRBD2	TGTGCCAGCAGCCCCGGGACTAGCGGGGGGCCGGGGTACAATGAGCAGTTCTTC	CASSPGTSGGPGYNEQFF
few	TRBV5-1	TRBJ2-5	TRBD1	TGCGCCAGCAGCGGTGGGACAGGCCAAGAGACCCAGTACTTC	CASSGGTGQETQYF
.	TRBV27	TRBJ2-1	TRBD1	TGTGCCAGCAGTTTACAGGGGGCGCCTGGAAATGAGCAGTTCTTC	CASSLQGAPGNEQFF
many	TRBV12-3/TRBV12-4	TRBJ2-5	TRBD1	TGTGCCAGCAGGCCGACAGGGACGCAAGAGACCCAGTACTTC	CASRPTGTQETQYF